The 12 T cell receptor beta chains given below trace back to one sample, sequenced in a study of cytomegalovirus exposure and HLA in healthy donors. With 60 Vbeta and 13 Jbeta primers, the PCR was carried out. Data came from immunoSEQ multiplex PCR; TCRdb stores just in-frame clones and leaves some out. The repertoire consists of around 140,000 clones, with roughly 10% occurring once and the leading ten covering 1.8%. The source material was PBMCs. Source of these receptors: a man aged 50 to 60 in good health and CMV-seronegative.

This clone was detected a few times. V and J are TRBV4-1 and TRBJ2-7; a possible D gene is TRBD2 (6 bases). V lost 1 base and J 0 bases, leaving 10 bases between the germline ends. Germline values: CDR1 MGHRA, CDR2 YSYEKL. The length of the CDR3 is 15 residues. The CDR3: CASSQVSGSSYEQYF. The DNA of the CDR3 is TGCGCCAGCAGCCAAGTTAGCGGAAGCTCCTACGAGCAGTACTTC.

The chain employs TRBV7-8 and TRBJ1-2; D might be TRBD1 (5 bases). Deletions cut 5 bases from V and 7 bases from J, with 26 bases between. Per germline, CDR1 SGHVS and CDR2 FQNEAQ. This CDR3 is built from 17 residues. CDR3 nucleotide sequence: TGTGCCAGCAGCCCGAATGGGGCTAGACAGTCGTCCCTTGGCTACACCTTC. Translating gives CASSPNGARQSSLGYTF. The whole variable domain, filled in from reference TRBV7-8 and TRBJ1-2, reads GAGVSQSPRYKVAKRGQDVALRCDPISGHVSLFWYQQALGQGPEFLTYFQNEAQLDKSGLPSDRFFAERPEGSVSTLKIQRTQQEDSAVYLCASSPNGARQSSLGYTFGSGTRLTVV.

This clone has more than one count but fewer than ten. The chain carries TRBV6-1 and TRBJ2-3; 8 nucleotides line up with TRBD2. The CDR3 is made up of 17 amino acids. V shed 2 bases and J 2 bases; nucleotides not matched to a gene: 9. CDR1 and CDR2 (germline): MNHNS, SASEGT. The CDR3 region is CASSENGAGGYTDTQYF. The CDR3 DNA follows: TGTGCCAGCAGTGAAAATGGGGCGGGGGGCTACACAGATACGCAGTATTTT.

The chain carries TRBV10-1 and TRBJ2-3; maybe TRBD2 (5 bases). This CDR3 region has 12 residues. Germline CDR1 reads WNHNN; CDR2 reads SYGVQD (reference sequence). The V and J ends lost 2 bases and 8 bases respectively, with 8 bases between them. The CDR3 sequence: CASSERAGTQYF. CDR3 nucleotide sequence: TGCGCCAGCAGTGAGCGGGCGGGTACGCAGTATTTT.

In nucleotides, the CDR3 is TGTGCCAGCAGCCAAGGCAGGCATGGCTACACCTTC. Translated: CASSQGRHGYTF. The chain has TRBV14 and TRBJ1-2, with D unclear. V lost 1 base and J lost 6, with 6 bases in between. This CDR3 has 12 amino acids. Per the germline V gene, CDR1 is SGHDN and CDR2 is FVKESK.

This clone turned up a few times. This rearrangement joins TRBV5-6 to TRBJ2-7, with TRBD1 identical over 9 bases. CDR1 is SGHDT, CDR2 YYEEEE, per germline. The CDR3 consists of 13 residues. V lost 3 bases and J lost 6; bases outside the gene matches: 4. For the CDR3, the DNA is TGTGCCAGCAGCTGGGGACAGGGAGGCGAGCAGTACTTC. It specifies CASSWGQGGEQYF.

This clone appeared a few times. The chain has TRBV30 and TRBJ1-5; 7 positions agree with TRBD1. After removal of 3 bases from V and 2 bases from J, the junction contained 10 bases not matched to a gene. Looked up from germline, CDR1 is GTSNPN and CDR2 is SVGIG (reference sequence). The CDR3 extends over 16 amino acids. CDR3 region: CAWSLGGGAGNQPQHF. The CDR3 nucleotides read TGTGCCTGGAGCCTTGGAGGGGGCGCGGGCAATCAGCCCCAGCATTTT.

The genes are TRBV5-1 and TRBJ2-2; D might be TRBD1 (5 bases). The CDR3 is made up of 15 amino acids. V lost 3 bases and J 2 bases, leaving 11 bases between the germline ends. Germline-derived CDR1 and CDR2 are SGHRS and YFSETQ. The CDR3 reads CASSSYQGNTGELFF. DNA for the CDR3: TGCGCCAGCAGCTCCTACCAGGGTAACACCGGGGAGCTGTTTTTT.

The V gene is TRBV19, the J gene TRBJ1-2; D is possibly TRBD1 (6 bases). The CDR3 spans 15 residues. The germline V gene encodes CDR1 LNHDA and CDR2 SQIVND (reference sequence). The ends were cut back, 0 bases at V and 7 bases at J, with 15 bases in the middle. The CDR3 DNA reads TGTGCCAGTAGTATAGATCTGAACAGGGATAGTGGCTACACCTTC. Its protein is CASSIDLNRDSGYTF.

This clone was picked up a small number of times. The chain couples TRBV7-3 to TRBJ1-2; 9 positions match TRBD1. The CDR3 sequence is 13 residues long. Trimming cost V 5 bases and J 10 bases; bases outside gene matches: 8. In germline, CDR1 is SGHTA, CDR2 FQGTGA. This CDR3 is CASSPQRDRAYTF. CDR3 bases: TGTGCCAGCAGCCCTCAGAGGGACAGGGCCTACACCTTC.

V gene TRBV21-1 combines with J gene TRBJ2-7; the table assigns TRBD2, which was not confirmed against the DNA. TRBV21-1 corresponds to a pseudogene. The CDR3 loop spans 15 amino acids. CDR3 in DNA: TGTGCCAGCAGCACCCTGGACTGTAGCTCCTACGAGCAGTACTTC. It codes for CASSTLDCSSYEQYF.

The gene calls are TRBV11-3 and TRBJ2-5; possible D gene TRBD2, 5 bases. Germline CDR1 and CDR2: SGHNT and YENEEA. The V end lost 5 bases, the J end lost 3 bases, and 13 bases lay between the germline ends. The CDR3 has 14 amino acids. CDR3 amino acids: CASSPSSAEETQYF. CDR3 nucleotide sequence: TGTGCCAGCAGCCCGTCGTCAGCGGAAGAGACCCAGTACTTC. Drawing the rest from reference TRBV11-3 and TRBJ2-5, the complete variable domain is EAGVVQSPRYKIIEKKQPVAFWCNPISGHNTLYWYLQNLGQGPELLIRYENEEAVDDSQLPKDRFSAERLKGVDSTLKIQPAELGDSAVYLCASSPSSAEETQYFGPGTRLLVL.